This record looks at one T cell receptor beta chain sequence and its context. What it binds is unknown. The junction and the germline gene differ at one end; a read error may be behind it. Assay: immunoSEQ multiplex PCR; the TCRdb copy retains only in-frame clones and omits some. The sample has about 28,000 clones; approximately 72% are singletons. The sample comes from a study of vaccination effects on CD4 cells after COVID-19. Antigen-specific CD4+ T cells expanded by the ViraFEST assay with viral peptide pools were then sequenced. Upon completion of about ten days in culture, CD4+ T cells were isolated. Having tested negative for nucleocapsid antibodies, the vaccine recipients showed no prior SARS-CoV-2 infection. Half-medium changes using IL-2 medium occurred on days 3 and 7. General study points: After vaccination of healthy people, only 1 of 255 vaccine-induced clones cross-reacted with common cold coronaviruses. Both infection-induced and vaccine-induced clones contracted markedly at late post-vaccination timepoints.

The CDR3 totals 12 residues. CDR1 is KGHDR, CDR2 SFDVKD, per germline. The sequence was collected from a human donor who received a COVID-19 vaccine. The J gene is TRBJ2-2, the V gene TRBV24-1; D remains unclear. Sequenced here: CD4+ T cells from PBMCs cultured with SARS-CoV-2 spike peptides, sampled before COVID-19 vaccination. Written as DNA, the CDR3 is TGCGACGTGGGCTCGGTCACCGGGGAGCTGTTTTTT. Its translation is CDVGSVTGELFF.